The 5 T cell receptor beta chains below were found in one sample sequenced in a study of shared clonotypes between healthy human individuals (dated by TCRdb to 2020 to 2021). Library preparation employed the immunoSEQ multiplex PCR assay. TCRdb provides this immuneACCESS table in a form limited to in-frame rearrangements. Some clones are lacking; in checked studies, under half of them reflect an unresolved V gene, and why the rest are absent is not known. This sample has about 510,000 clones in its table, and approximately 79% of those were observed once. Jointly, the top ten make up 10% to 15% of the sample. The sample comprised PBMCs. The source is a woman aged 35 to 49 in good health. Some clones in this sample may be carry-over from other donors' samples.

The chain has TRBV28 and TRBJ2-1, with D possibly matching TRBD1 (7 bases). Germline V gene data show CDR1 as MDHEN and CDR2 as SYDVKM. The CDR3 runs to 17 residues. The V end was cut by 6 bases, the J end by 2 bases, with 20 bases between. The CDR3: CASSRGGGTATYNEQFF. The CDR3 DNA follows: TGTGCCAGCAGCCGCGGTGGGGGGACAGCAACCTACAATGAGCAGTTCTTC. The variable domain in full, completed from reference TRBV28 and TRBJ2-1, reads DVKVTQSSRYLVKRTGEKVFLECVQDMDHENMFWYRQDPGLGLRLIYFSYDVKMKEKGDIPEGYSVSREKKERFSLILESASTNQTSMYLCASSRGGGTATYNEQFFGPGTRLTVL.

V gene TRBV14 combines with J gene TRBJ1-1, with 7 bases lining up with TRBD1. CDR1 is SGHDN and CDR2 is FVKESK in the germline V gene. The CDR3 covers 13 residues. J lost 4 bases, V lost 5 bases, and 4 bases had no gene match. CDR3 DNA sequence: TGTGCCAGCAGCTTACAGGGGACCACTGAAGCTTTCTTT. This codes for CASSLQGTTEAFF.

V usage is TRBV7-9 and J usage is TRBJ2-7; TRBD1 matches at 7 bases. Trimming took 4 bases from V and 1 from J; bases not matched to a gene: 4. The CDR3 is 14 amino acids. Germline V gene lookup returns CDR1 SEHNR and CDR2 FQNEAQ (reference sequence). The CDR3 spells CASSSTGQSYEQYF. The DNA for the CDR3 is TGTGCCAGCAGCTCCACGGGACAGTCCTACGAGCAGTACTTC.

This rearrangement joins TRBV7-2 to TRBJ1-2; D not certain. V was cut by 2 bases and J by 8 bases, with 12 bases left in between. CDR1 and CDR2 (germline): SGHTA, FQGNSA. This CDR3 has 13 residues. CDR3 loop: CASSLLWDRGYTF. DNA of the CDR3: TGTGCCAGCAGCTTATTGTGGGATAGAGGCTACACCTTC.

DNA for the CDR3: TGTGCCAGCAGCCCCAGGGGGGGTACCAACGAGCAGTACTTC. This translates into CASSPRGGTNEQYF. The chain employs TRBV4-2 and TRBJ2-7, with D perhaps matching TRBD1 or TRBD2 (7 bases each). V was cut by 4 bases and J by 5 bases, with 15 bases left in between. The CDR3 consists of 14 residues. Germline V CDR1 and CDR2: LGHNA, YNFKEQ.